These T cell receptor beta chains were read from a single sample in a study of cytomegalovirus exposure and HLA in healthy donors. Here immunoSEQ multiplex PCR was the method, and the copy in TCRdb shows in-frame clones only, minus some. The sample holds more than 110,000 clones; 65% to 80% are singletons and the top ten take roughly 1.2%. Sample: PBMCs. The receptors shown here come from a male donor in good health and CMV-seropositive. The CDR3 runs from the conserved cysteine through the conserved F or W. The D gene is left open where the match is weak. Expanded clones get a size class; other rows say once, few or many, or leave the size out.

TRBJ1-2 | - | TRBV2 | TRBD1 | CASNSPGQGSYGYTF | TGTGCCAGCAACTCACCGGGACAGGGGTCCTATGGCTACACCTTC
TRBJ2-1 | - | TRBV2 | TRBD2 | CASSGGSGGAVYNEQFF | TGTGCCAGCAGTGGAGGGAGCGGGGGGGCCGTCTACAATGAGCAGTTCTTC
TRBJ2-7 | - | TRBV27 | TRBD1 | CASSLGRGPYEQYF | TGTGCCAGCAGTTTAGGCAGGGGGCCCTACGAGCAGTACTTC
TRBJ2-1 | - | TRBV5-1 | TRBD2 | CASSTRTGTSGSTTEQFF | TGCGCCAGCAGCACCCGGACAGGGACTAGCGGGAGTACCACTGAGCAGTTCTTC
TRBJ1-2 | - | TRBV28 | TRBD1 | CASSFLTGSYGYTF | TGTGCCAGCAGTTTCCTGACAGGGTCCTATGGCTACACCTTC
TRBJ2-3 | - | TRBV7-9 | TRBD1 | CASSPGTGIADTQYF | TGTGCCAGCAGTCCCGGGACAGGGATAGCAGATACGCAGTATTTT
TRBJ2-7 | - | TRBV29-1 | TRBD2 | CSVEWLAGANYEQYF | TGCAGCGTTGAATGGCTAGCGGGAGCCAACTACGAGCAGTACTTC
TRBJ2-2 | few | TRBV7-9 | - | CASSPRGTNTGELFF | TGTGCCAGCAGCCCGAGGGGGACGAACACCGGGGAGCTGTTTTTT
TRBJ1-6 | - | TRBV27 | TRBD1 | CASSFDLTGPNSPLHF | TGTGCCAGCAGTTTTGACTTGACAGGGCCCAATTCACCCCTCCACTTT
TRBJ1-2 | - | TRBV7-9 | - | CASSLVGSELYGYTF | TGTGCCAGCAGCTTGGTTGGCAGCGAACTCTATGGCTACACCTTC
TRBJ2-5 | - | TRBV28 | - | CAIQGGGGETQYF | TGTGCCATCCAGGGGGGCGGTGGGGAGACCCAGTACTTC
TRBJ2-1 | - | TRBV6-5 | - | CASSELYNEQFF | TGTGCCAGCAGTGAGCTGTACAATGAGCAGTTCTTC
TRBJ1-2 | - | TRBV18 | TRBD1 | CASSPPGTGIDYGYTF | TGTGCCAGCTCACCACCAGGGACAGGAATCGACTATGGCTACACCTTC
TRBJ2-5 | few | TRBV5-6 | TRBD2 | CASSFRLAGGPSETQYF | TGTGCCAGCAGCTTTAGGCTAGCGGGGGGGCCGTCAGAGACCCAGTACTTC
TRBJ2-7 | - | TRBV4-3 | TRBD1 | CASSQDLPRTGGGQYF | TGCGCCAGCAGCCAAGACCTTCCCCGGACAGGGGGCGGGCAGTACTTC
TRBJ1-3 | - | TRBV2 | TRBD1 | CASSEAGQGAVAGNTIYF | TGTGCCAGCAGTGAAGCAGGGCAGGGGGCTGTAGCTGGAAACACCATATATTTT
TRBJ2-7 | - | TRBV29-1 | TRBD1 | CSVVDRGRSSYEQYF | TGCAGCGTTGTGGACAGGGGAAGAAGCTCCTACGAGCAGTACTTC
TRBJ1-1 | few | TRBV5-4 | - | CASSLMQGPNTEAFF | TGTGCCAGCAGCTTGATGCAGGGGCCAAACACTGAAGCTTTCTTT
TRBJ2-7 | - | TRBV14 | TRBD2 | CASSPSGTNYEQYF | TGTGCCAGCAGCCCTAGCGGGACTAACTACGAGCAGTACTTC
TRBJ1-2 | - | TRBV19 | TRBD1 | CASSIWTGQTAGYTF | TGTGCCAGTAGTATCTGGACAGGCCAAACAGCCGGCTACACCTTC
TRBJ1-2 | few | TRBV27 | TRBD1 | CASSLRQGWGYTF | TGTGCCAGCAGTTTAAGACAGGGTTGGGGCTACACCTTC
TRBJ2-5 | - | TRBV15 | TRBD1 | CATRTGTVPQETQYF | TGTGCCACCAGAACTGGGACAGTGCCCCAAGAGACCCAGTACTTC
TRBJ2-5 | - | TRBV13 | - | CASSLRGRETQYF | TGTGCCAGCAGCTTAAGGGGTAGAGAGACCCAGTACTTC
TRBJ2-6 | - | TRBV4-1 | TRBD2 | CASSQESGAGANVLTF | TGCGCCAGCAGCCAAGAGAGCGGGGCGGGGGCCAACGTCCTGACTTTC
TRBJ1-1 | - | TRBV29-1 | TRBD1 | CSVKRGLLNTEAFF | TGCAGCGTAAAAAGGGGGCTATTGAACACTGAAGCTTTCTTT
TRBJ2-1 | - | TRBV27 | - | CASSSGLHNEQFF | TGTGCCAGCAGTTCGGGACTCCACAATGAGCAGTTCTTC
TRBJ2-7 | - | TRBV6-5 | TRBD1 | CASSYSNRGLYEQYF | TGTGCCAGCAGTTACTCCAACAGGGGGTTATACGAGCAGTACTTC
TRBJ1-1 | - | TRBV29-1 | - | CSVSQRAGTEAFF | TGCAGCGTCTCTCAACGAGCTGGCACTGAAGCTTTCTTT
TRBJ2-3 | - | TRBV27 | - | CASSLRQVTDTQYF | TGTGCCAGCAGTTTACGACAGGTCACGGATACGCAGTATTTT
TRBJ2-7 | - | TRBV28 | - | CASRAVSYEQYF | TGTGCCAGCAGGGCAGTCTCCTACGAGCAGTACTTC
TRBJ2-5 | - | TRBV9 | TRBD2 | CASSLGGLAGGPQETQYF | TGTGCCAGCAGCTTAGGGGGACTAGCGGGAGGGCCTCAAGAGACCCAGTACTTC
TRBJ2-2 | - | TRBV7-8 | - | CASTLQGQTGELFF | TGTGCCAGCACTCTACAGGGTCAAACCGGGGAGCTGTTTTTT
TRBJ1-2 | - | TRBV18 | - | CASSPSFVDSNYTF | TGTGCCAGCTCACCAAGTTTCGTGGACAGTAACTACACCTTC
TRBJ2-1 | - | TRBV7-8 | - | CASRLRLYNEQFF | TGTGCCAGCAGATTGAGGCTCTACAATGAGCAGTTCTTC
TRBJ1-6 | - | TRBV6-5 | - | CASSFPGRNSPLHF | TGTGCCAGCAGTTTTCCTGGGCGTAATTCACCCCTCCACTTT
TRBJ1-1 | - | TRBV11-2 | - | CASSLAQGHTEAFF | TGTGCCAGCAGCTTAGCACAGGGCCACACTGAAGCTTTCTTT
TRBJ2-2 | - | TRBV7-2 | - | CASSDRPNTGELFF | TGTGCCAGCAGTGACAGGCCGAACACCGGGGAGCTGTTTTTT
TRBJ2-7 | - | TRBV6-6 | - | CASRTNADYEQYF | TGTGCCAGCAGAACGAACGCAGACTACGAGCAGTACTTC
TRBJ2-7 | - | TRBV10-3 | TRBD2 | CAISEVGTSETYEQYF | TGTGCCATCAGTGAGGTGGGGACTAGCGAGACCTACGAGCAGTACTTC
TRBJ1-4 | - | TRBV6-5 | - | CASRRTGATNEKLFF | TGTGCCAGTCGTCGGACGGGAGCAACTAATGAAAAACTGTTTTTT
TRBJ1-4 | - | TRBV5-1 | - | CASNPGGPNEKLFF | TGCGCCAGCAACCCGGGGGGGCCTAATGAAAAACTGTTTTTT
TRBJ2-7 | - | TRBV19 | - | CASGTGDLHYEQYF | TGTGCCAGTGGAACAGGCGACCTCCACTACGAGCAGTACTTC
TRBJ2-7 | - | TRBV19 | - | CASSKDGHSEQYF | TGTGCCAGTAGTAAGGATGGACACAGCGAGCAGTACTTC
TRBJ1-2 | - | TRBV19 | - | CASSQGTRSGYTF | TGTGCCAGTAGTCAGGGGACAAGGAGTGGCTACACCTTC
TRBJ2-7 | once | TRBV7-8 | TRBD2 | CASSSRRLAGGEQYF | TGTGCCAGCAGCTCCCGGCGACTAGCGGGGGGGGAGCAGTACTTC
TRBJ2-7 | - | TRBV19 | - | CASSIDRARSYEQYF | TGTGCCAGTAGTATAGACAGGGCCCGTTCCTACGAGCAGTACTTC
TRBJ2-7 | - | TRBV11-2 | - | CASSPDRDYEQYF | TGTGCCAGCAGCCCCGACCGGGACTACGAGCAGTACTTC
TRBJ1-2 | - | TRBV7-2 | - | CASSLEVSGGYGYTF | TGTGCCAGCAGCTTAGAGGTGTCGGGGGGATATGGCTACACCTTC
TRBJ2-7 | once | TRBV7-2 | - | CASSSAQGYEQYF | TGTGCCAGCAGCTCAGCTCAGGGGTACGAGCAGTACTTC
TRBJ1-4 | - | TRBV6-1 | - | CASSSDPGNEKLFF | TGTGCCAGCAGTTCAGATCCTGGTAATGAAAAACTGTTTTTT
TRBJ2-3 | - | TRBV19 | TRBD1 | CASSISGTGRDTQYF | TGTGCCAGTAGTATCTCGGGGACAGGGAGAGATACGCAGTATTTT
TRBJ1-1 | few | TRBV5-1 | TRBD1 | CASSFLPETGEAFF | TGCGCCAGCAGCTTTTTGCCGGAGACAGGGGAAGCTTTCTTT
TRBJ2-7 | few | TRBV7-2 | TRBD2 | CASSYRGGTRNQQYF | TGTGCCAGCAGCTATCGGGGGGGGACCCGTAACCAGCAGTACTTC
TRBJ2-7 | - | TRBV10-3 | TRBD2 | CASKPGLAGVTSYEQYF | TGTGCCAGCAAACCGGGACTAGCGGGAGTTACCTCCTACGAGCAGTACTTC
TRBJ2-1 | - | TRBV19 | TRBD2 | CASSGGPYNEQFF | TGTGCCTCAAGCGGGGGTCCCTACAATGAGCAGTTCTTC
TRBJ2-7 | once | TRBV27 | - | CASSLQGMSSYEQYF | TGTGCCAGCAGTCTACAGGGCATGAGCTCCTACGAGCAGTACTTC
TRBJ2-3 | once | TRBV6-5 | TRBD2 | CASSFLWGLAKDTQYF | TGTGCCAGCAGTTTCCTCTGGGGACTAGCTAAAGATACGCAGTATTTT
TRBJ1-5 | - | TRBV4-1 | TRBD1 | CASSPGQSNQPQHF | TGCGCCAGCAGCCCGGGACAGAGTAATCAGCCCCAGCATTTT
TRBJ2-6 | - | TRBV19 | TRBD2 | CASSTPPGLAGGGTGANVLTF | TGTGCCAGTTCCACCCCCCCGGGACTAGCGGGGGGAGGGACTGGGGCCAACGTCCTGACTTTC